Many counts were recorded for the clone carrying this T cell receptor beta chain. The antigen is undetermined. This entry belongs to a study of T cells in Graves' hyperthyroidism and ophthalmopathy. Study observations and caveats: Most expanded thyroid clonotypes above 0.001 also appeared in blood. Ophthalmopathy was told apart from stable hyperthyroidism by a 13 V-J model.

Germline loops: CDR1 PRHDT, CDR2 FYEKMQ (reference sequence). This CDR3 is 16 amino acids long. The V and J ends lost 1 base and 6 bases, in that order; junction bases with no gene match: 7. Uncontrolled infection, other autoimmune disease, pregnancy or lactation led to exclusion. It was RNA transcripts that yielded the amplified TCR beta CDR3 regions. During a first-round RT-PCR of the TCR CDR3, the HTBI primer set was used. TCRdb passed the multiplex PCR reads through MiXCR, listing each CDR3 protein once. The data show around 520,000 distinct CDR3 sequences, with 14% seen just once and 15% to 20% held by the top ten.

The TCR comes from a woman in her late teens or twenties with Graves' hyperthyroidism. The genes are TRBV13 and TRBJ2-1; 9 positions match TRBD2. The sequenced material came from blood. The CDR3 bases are TGTGCCAGCAGCTTAGTGGCGGGACTAGCCTTCAATGAGCAGTTCTTC. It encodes CASSLVAGLAFNEQFF.